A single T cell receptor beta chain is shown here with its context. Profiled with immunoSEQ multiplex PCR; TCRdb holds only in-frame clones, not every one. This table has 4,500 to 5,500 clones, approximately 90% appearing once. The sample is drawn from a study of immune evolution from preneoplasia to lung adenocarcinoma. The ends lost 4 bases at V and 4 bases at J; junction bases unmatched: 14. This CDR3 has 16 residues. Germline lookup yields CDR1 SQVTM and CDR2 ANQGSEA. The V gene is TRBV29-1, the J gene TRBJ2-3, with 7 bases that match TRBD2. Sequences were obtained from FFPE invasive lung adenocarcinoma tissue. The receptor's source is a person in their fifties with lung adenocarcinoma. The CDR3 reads CSVVPRITGRADTQYF. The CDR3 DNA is TGCAGCGTTGTGCCCAGGATCACGGGGAGGGCAGATACGCAGTATTTT.